This T cell receptor (beta chain) was captured in a study of T-cell memory formation after mild COVID-19 (dated by TCRdb to the early 2020s). Study-level background: TCR sequence clusters from the two donors were found to be largely donor specific. In a couple of donors, T-cell clones that expanded and contracted after mild COVID-19 were followed by sequencing TCRalpha and TCRbeta repertoires longitudinally. Two young, previously healthy adult volunteers, one female and one male, were included in the cohort.

V has 6 bases trimmed and J has 4 bases trimmed; junction bases matching no gene number 9. Taken from cysteine to phenylalanine, the CDR3 has 16 residues. Here the CDR3 DNA is all that survives: 48 bases in frame from base 1. As encoded in the germline V gene, CDR1 is MNHEY while CDR2 is SVGEGT. The sequencing machine was an Illumina NovaSeq 6000. Using 5'RACE with constant-segment primers, TCRalpha and TCRbeta cDNA libraries were constructed, with sample barcodes and unique molecular identifiers added in the process. RNA was extracted from every sample with Trizol reagent. Libraries were amplified in two PCR steps, with a second sample barcode and Illumina TruSeq adapters added in the second step. Sequencing of the libraries was done on an Illumina NovaSeq, producing 2 x 150 bp paired-end reads. The paper's data handling went like this. Demultiplexing of reads and collapsing into UMI-guided consensus sequences were performed with migec v1.2.7. Using mixcr v2.1.11, UMI consensuses were aligned to TRA and TRB V and J templates and then assembled into clonotypes. Clonotypes were classified as expanded or contracted when called significant by both edgeR and NoisET, with noise models trained on biological replicates. For edgeR calls, a false discovery rate-adjusted p below 0.01 and a log2 fold-change threshold of 1 were applied. PCA with hierarchical clustering of max-normalized trajectories of the 1000 most abundant clonotypes was used as exploratory dynamics analysis. Separately sequenced CD4+ and CD8+ repertoires were used to assign the CD4 or CD8 phenotype of responding clones. TCRdb reworked the public reads: Q25 trimming with fastp, MiXCR clone assembly, productive beta chains retained. Each entry is one CDR3 protein sequence, shown with its most common DNA and genes. TCRdb's processing, not the authors', yielded these V and J calls. This sample is represented by 150,000 or so distinct CDR3 sequences; roughly 28% of them were singletons. Around 12% of the sample is in the top ten clones.

Ficoll-Paque density gradient centrifugation was used to isolate PBMCs. Broad study findings and their caveats: Only two mild cases were covered in the study, and larger cohorts including severe cases with pre-infection samples were considered necessary. Some responding clones were detected in pre-infection memory, suggesting pre-existing cross-reactive memory T cells joined the SARS-CoV-2 response. Contracting CD4+ clones were located mainly in the CM and EM memory subsets, whereas CD8+ clones were found to be enriched in EMRA. Balanced CD4/CD8 phenotypes were observed for clones contracting from day 15 to 85, whereas a bias towards CD4+ was observed for a second wave of clones expanding from day 15 to 37. Whether the second-wave clones peaking on day 37 were SARS-CoV-2 specific was not confirmed.

There are a few counts of this clonotype. Which antigen it targets is not known. No much larger clonotype is one base removed from it; base qualities were not supplied. This sequence originates from an adult woman who had mild COVID-19 (a few samples of this study predate the infection). The sample titles of this study are shuffled in the database, so cell type and time point are left out; the donor was told from shared clones. Here the chain combines TRBV6-2 or TRBV6-3 and TRBJ2-2, with 9 bases in between that match TRBD1. The sample was PBMCs or a T cell subset sorted from them (not recorded which). In nucleotide form, the sequence is TGTGCCAGCAGCCCGGGACAGGGATTGGGCACCGGGGAGCTGTTTTTT. Its translation is CASSPGQGLGTGELFF.